The source of this T cell receptor beta chain is a study of CD8 T cells in ankylosing spondylitis. As regards this clonotype: A much bigger clone sits one base away, suggesting this may be a read error.

The junction had 12 bases not matched to a gene; V was cut back by 6 bases and J by 5 bases. The CDR3 contains 15 residues. The V gene's germline CDR1 is SQVTM and CDR2 ANQGSEA. Making the TCR beta libraries involved quantitative 5'-RACE with molecular barcodes. TCRdb reprocessed the 5' RACE reads via MiXCR and lists one record per CDR3 protein. This sample has 200,000 or so distinct CDR3 sequences, with roughly 24% found just once. Sequencing used blood, either unsorted or a sorted T cell fraction (not recorded which). The rearrangement joins TRBV29-1 to TRBJ2-5; 10 bases line up with TRBD2. This clonotype was sampled from a male donor with ankylosing spondylitis or in good health (not recorded which). CDR3 residues: CSVGPAGGPTETQYF. CDR3 bases: TGCAGCGTCGGACCAGCGGGAGGGCCTACGGAGACCCAGTACTTC.